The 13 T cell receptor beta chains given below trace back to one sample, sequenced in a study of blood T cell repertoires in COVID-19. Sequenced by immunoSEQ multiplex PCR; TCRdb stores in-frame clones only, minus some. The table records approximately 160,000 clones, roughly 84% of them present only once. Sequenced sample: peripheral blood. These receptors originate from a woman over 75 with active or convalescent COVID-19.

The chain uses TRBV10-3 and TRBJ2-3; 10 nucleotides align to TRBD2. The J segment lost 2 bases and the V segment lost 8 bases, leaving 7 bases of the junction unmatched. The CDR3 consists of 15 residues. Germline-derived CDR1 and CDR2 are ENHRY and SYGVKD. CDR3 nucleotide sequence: TGTGCCATCTCCCTAGCGGGGGCGACCACAGATACGCAGTATTTT. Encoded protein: CAISLAGATTDTQYF.

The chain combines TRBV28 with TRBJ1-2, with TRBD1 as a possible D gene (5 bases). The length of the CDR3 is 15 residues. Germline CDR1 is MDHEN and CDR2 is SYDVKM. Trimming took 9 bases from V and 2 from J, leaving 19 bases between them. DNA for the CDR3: TGTGCCAGTCTAGGGGCGCAGGTAGGGAACTATGGCTACACCTTC. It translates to CASLGAQVGNYGYTF.

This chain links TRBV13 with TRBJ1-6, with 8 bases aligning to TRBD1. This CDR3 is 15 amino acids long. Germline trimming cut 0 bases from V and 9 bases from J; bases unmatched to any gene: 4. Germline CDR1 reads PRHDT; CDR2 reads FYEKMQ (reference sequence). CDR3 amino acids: CASSLGGQVLSPLHF. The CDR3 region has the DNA TGTGCCAGCAGCTTAGGGGGACAGGTCCTTTCACCCCTCCACTTT.

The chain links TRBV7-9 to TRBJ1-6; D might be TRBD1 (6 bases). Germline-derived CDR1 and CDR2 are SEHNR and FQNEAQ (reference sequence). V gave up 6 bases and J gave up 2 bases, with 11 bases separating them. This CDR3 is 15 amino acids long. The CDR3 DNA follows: TGTGCCAGCAGTCCCGACAGGACCTATAATTCACCCCTCCACTTT. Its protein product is CASSPDRTYNSPLHF.

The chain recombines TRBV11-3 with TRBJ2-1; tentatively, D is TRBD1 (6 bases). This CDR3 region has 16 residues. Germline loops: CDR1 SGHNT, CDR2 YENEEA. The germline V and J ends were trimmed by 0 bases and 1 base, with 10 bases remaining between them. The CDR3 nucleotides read TGTGCCAGCAGCTTAGAAGGGGGAGCGTCCTACAATGAGCAGTTCTTC. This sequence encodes CASSLEGGASYNEQFF.

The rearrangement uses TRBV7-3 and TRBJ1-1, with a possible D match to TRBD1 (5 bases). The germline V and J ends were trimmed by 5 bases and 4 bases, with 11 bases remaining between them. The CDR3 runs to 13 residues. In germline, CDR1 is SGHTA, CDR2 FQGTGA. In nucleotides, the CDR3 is TGTGCCAGCAGCCAGGGCCAAGGCACTGAAGCTTTCTTT. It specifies CASSQGQGTEAFF.

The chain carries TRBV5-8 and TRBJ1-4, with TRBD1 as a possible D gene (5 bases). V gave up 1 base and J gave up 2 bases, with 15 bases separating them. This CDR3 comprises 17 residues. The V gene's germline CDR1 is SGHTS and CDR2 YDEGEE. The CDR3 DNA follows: TGTGCCAGCAGCTTGTTCGGGGGAAGCTGGACTAATGAAAAACTGTTTTTT. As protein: CASSLFGGSWTNEKLFF.

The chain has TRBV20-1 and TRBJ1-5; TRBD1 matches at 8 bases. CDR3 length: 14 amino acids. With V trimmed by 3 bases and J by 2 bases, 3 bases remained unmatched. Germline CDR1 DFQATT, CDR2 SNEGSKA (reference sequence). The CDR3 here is CSASTGGRNQPQHF. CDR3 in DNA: TGCAGTGCTAGTACAGGGGGTCGCAATCAGCCCCAGCATTTT.

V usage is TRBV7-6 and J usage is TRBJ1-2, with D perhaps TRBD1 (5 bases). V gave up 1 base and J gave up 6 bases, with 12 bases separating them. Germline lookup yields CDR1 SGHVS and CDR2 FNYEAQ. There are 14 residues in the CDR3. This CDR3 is CASSLGEGSDGYTF. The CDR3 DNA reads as TGTGCCAGCAGCTTAGGGGAGGGGAGCGATGGCTACACCTTC.

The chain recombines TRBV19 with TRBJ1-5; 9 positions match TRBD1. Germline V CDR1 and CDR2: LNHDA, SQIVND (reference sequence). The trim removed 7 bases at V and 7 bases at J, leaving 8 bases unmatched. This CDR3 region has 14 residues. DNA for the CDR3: TGTGCCAGTATCCAACAGGGGGCCGGCCAGCCCCAGCATTTT. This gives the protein CASIQQGAGQPQHF.

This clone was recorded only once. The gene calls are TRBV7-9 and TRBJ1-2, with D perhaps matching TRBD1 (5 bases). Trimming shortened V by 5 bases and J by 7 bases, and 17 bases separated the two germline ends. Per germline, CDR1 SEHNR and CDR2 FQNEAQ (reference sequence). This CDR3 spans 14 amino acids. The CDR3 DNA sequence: TGTGCCAGCAGCACGGGAGACGGGGACTTTGGCTACACCTTC. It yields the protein CASSTGDGDFGYTF.

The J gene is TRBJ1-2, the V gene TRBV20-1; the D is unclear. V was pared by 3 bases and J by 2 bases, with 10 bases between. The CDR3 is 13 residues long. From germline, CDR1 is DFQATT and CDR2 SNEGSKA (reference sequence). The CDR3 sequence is CSASKPPNYGYTF. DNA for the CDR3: TGCAGTGCTAGTAAGCCCCCCAACTATGGCTACACCTTC.

In DNA, the CDR3 is TGTGCCACCAGCAGAGACGACTTCATCGGGAACGAGCAGTACTTC. It codes for CATSRDDFIGNEQYF. The chain combines TRBV15 with TRBJ2-7; a possible D gene is TRBD2 (5 bases). In germline, CDR1 is LNHNV, CDR2 YYDKDF (reference sequence). The CDR3 contains 15 residues. The V end was cut by 0 bases, the J end by 5 bases, with 14 bases between.